The next 18 T cell receptor beta chains were all read from a single sample in a study of control samples from healthy donors and cancer patients. Clones were read by immunoSEQ multiplex PCR, and TCRdb kept only the in-frame ones, dropping some. The profile shows 60,000 to 85,000 clones, 85% to 95% of them singletons. Specimen: blood. These receptors were obtained from a woman aged 60-75 years in good health.

V and J are TRBV7-2 and TRBJ2-4, with TRBD1 matching 9 bases. Germline CDR1 SGHTA, CDR2 FQGNSA. V was clipped by 5 bases and J by 8 bases; unmatched bases: 4. The CDR3 spans 13 residues. CDR3 region: CASSPDRGDIQYF. CDR3 DNA: TGTGCCAGCAGCCCCGACAGGGGGGACATTCAGTACTTC.

This clone is a singleton in its sample. The chain couples TRBV7-6 to TRBJ2-1; D remains ambiguous. This CDR3 is 14 amino acids long. Between the trimmed V and J ends, which lost 4 bases and 2 bases, there was a span of 9 bases. Germline V gene lookup returns CDR1 SGHVS and CDR2 FNYEAQ. This chain's CDR3 is CASSSHEAYNEQFF. The CDR3 bases are TGTGCCAGCAGCTCGCACGAAGCCTACAATGAGCAGTTCTTC.

This clone was found once. The CDR3 reads CASSRLTRGSNEKLFF. The CDR3 DNA is TGTGCCAGCAGCAGATTAACCAGGGGATCTAATGAAAAACTGTTTTTT. The rearrangement links TRBV27 to TRBJ1-4, with D possibly matching TRBD1 (6 bases). CDR3 length: 16 residues. The germline V gene encodes CDR1 MNHEY and CDR2 SMNVEV (reference sequence). The V gene lost 6 bases and the J gene lost 3 bases, with 17 bases spanning the gap.

The gene calls are TRBV28 and TRBJ1-5; D is unresolved. CDR3 length: 17 residues. Germline assignment: CDR1 MDHEN and CDR2 SYDVKM. The V end lost 1 base, the J end lost 0 bases, and 13 bases lay between the germline ends. The DNA of the CDR3 is TGTGCCAGCAGTTTATCAGGTGCGGTACATAGCAATCAGCCCCAGCATTTT. It translates to CASSLSGAVHSNQPQHF. Looking up the rest from reference TRBV28 and TRBJ1-5 gives the full variable domain: DVKVTQSSRYLVKRTGEKVFLECVQDMDHENMFWYRQDPGLGLRLIYFSYDVKMKEKGDIPEGYSVSREKKERFSLILESASTNQTSMYLCASSLSGAVHSNQPQHFGDGTRLSIL.

The chain has TRBV7-9 and TRBJ2-3, with 12 bases matching TRBD2. Trimming took 1 base from V and 4 from J; bases not matched to a gene: 3. The CDR3 has 16 amino acids. Germline V gene lookup returns CDR1 SEHNR and CDR2 FQNEAQ (reference sequence). The chain's CDR3 is CASSLGLAGDPDTQYF. In nucleotides, the CDR3 is TGTGCCAGCAGCTTAGGACTAGCGGGAGACCCAGATACGCAGTATTTT.

This clone was seen more than once but under ten times. The rearrangement uses TRBV30 and TRBJ1-2, with no clear D. The CDR3 is 13 amino acids. Germline values: CDR1 GTSNPN, CDR2 SVGIG (reference sequence). V gave up 4 bases and J gave up 7 bases, with 16 bases separating them. As DNA, the CDR3 is TGTGCCTGGAATGAAGGCCCCGGAGGTGGCTACACCTTC. Its translation is CAWNEGPGGGYTF.

This chain uses TRBV28 with TRBJ2-1; no clear D gene. Germline V gene lookup returns CDR1 MDHEN and CDR2 SYDVKM. The CDR3 totals 14 residues. The V end lost 6 bases, the J end lost 5 bases, and 14 bases lay between the germline ends. CDR3 protein: CASRKSPFDNEQFF. As DNA, the CDR3 is TGTGCCAGCAGAAAAAGCCCGTTTGACAATGAGCAGTTCTTC.

The gene calls are TRBV18 and TRBJ2-5; no reliable D call. This CDR3 region has 12 residues. V gave up 4 bases and J gave up 5 bases, with 8 bases separating them. The germline V gene encodes CDR1 KGHSH and CDR2 LQKENI. The CDR3 loop is CASSLGSETQYF. As DNA, the CDR3 is TGTGCCAGCTCACTCGGAAGCGAGACCCAGTACTTC.

The V and J genes are TRBV19 and TRBJ1-5; D is undetermined. CDR3 size: 15 residues. The V gene's germline CDR1 is LNHDA and CDR2 SQIVND (reference sequence). V was clipped by 3 bases and J by 2 bases, with 11 bases between them. CDR3 bases: TGTGCCAGTAGTATCGGGAGGGTCCGCAATCAGCCCCAGCATTTT. Protein product: CASSIGRVRNQPQHF.

The chain combines TRBV7-9 with TRBJ1-1; 7 nucleotides agree with TRBD1. This CDR3 has 13 residues. Unmatched junction bases numbered 6, after V lost 8 bases and J lost 3 bases. CDR1 is SEHNR, CDR2 FQNEAQ, per germline (reference sequence). CDR3 bases: TGTGCCAGCTACAGGGGTGGGGACACTGAAGCTTTCTTT. Encoded protein: CASYRGGDTEAFF.

V gene TRBV10-3 combines with J gene TRBJ2-1; 8 bases line up with TRBD2. The V segment lost 6 bases and the J segment 8 bases; nucleotides outside the gene matches: 18. The CDR3 is 17 amino acids. The germline V gene has CDR1 ENHRY and CDR2 SYGVKD. The CDR3 protein is CAIRHGSGSGEADEQFF. The CDR3 DNA follows: TGTGCCATCAGGCACGGAAGCGGGAGCGGGGAGGCGGATGAGCAGTTCTTC.

This chain joins TRBV10-2 and TRBJ2-3; D remains unclear. The CDR3 is 13 residues long. Trimming stripped 7 bases from V and 0 bases from J, with 8 bases between. Germline V gives CDR1 WSHSY, CDR2 SAAADI. The CDR3 sequence is CASTATSTDTQYF. The CDR3 DNA reads as TGCGCCAGCACAGCGACTAGCACAGATACGCAGTATTTT.

The gene calls are TRBV19 and TRBJ1-2, with 7 positions matching TRBD1. The CDR3 totals 15 residues. The germline V gene encodes CDR1 LNHDA and CDR2 SQIVND (reference sequence). V shed 6 bases, J shed 4 bases, and the junction held 11 bases outside the gene matches. CDR3 amino acids: CASRPPGQLFYGYTF. The CDR3 bases are TGTGCCAGTAGGCCCCCGGGACAGCTTTTCTATGGCTACACCTTC.

The chain combines TRBV29-1 with TRBJ1-4, with unresolved D. CDR3 length: 14 residues. The V end was cut by 0 bases, the J end by 8 bases, with 13 bases between. In germline, CDR1 is SQVTM, CDR2 ANQGSEA. The DNA for the CDR3 is TGCAGCGTTGAAGATCGGACCCCGGGGGAAAAACTGTTTTTT. Amino acids: CSVEDRTPGEKLFF.

The genes are TRBV9 and TRBJ2-1; TRBD2 agrees at 12 bases. This CDR3 has 15 residues. V shed 0 bases and J 5 bases; nucleotides not matched to a gene: 0. Germline CDR1 SGDLS, CDR2 YYNGEE. In DNA form, the CDR3 reads TGTGCCAGCAGCGTAGGGACTAGCGGGAACAATGAGCAGTTCTTC. Protein sequence: CASSVGTSGNNEQFF.

This clone was counted a few times. CDR3 residues: CASSQSGRAGETQYF. As DNA, the CDR3 is TGCGCCAGCAGCCAAAGCGGGAGGGCCGGGGAGACCCAGTACTTC. The chain carries TRBV4-1 and TRBJ2-5; 10 positions agree with TRBD2. CDR1 and CDR2 from the germline V gene are MGHRA and YSYEKL. This CDR3 comprises 15 residues. The V segment lost 2 bases and the J segment 5 bases; nucleotides outside the gene matches: 5.

The genes are TRBV9 and TRBJ1-3, with 7 bases aligning to TRBD1. V lost 4 bases and J lost 0; bases outside the gene matches: 10. The CDR3 is made up of 17 amino acids. Germline CDR1 is SGDLS and CDR2 is YYNGEE. The CDR3 DNA is TGTGCCAGCAGCCTCACGACAGGGATGGGCTCTGGAAACACCATATATTTT. Translated, it gives CASSLTTGMGSGNTIYF. Filled out from reference TRBV9 and TRBJ1-3, the complete variable domain reads DSGVTQTPKHLITATGQRVTLRCSPRSGDLSVYWYQQSLDQGLQFLIQYYNGEERAKGNILERFSAQQFPDLHSELNLSSLELGDSALYFCASSLTTGMGSGNTIYFGEGSWLTVV.

As DNA, the CDR3 is TGCGCCAGCAGCTTGAGGGGAGACTGGGAAGCTTTCTTT. This encodes CASSLRGDWEAFF. The V gene is TRBV5-1, the J gene TRBJ1-1, with a possible D match to TRBD1 (5 bases). This CDR3 region has 13 residues. Germline V gene lookup returns CDR1 SGHRS and CDR2 YFSETQ. V was pared by 1 base and J by 8 bases, with 12 bases between. The full variable domain, rest sourced from reference TRBV5-1 and TRBJ1-1, is KAGVTQTPRYLIKTRGQQVTLSCSPISGHRSVSWYQQTPGQGLQFLFEYFSETQRNKGNFPGRFSGRQFSNSRSEMNVSTLELGDSALYLCASSLRGDWEAFFGQGTRLTVV.